Sequencing of this T cell receptor (beta chain) was carried out in a study of cytomegalovirus exposure and HLA in healthy donors. Across the study: From HLA-typed donors, an early data release held roughly 80 million unique TCRs. Study results and caveats: Per a later analysis, HLA-associated TCR beta chains showed more clonal expansion than other, equally common TCR beta chains. Reportedly, a later analysis found an Asian-associated ancestry cluster had fewer N-insertions than the approximately 600-donor mean.

Comment on this clone: Its antigen is not known.

Amplification used 60 Vbeta primers and 13 Jbeta primers. TCRdb's copy holds only in-frame clones and misses some; the assay was immunoSEQ multiplex PCR. Altogether 150,000 or so clones are present, under 85% being singletons, with the ten largest covering around 6.7%. Germline CDR1 is MNHNY and CDR2 is SVGAGI (reference sequence). Trimming shortened V by 10 bases and J by 6 bases, and 13 bases separated the two germline ends. The CDR3 runs 12 residues. This chain joins TRBV6-6 and TRBJ1-5; D is unresolved. The TCR comes from a middle-aged woman in good health and CMV-seropositive. Sequencing was carried out using PBMCs. This CDR3 is CATQEAGQPQHF. DNA for the CDR3: TGTGCCACCCAGGAGGCTGGTCAGCCCCAGCATTTT.